The source of this T cell receptor beta chain is a study of T cells in Graves' hyperthyroidism and ophthalmopathy. General study findings and limits: Ophthalmopathy prediction by the model preceded onset by a median approximately six months. Most thyroid clonotypes expanded above 0.001 were also detected in blood.

This clonotype was seen at least ten times. The target antigen is unknown. Calling Graves' hyperthyroidism stable meant ophthalmopathy did not progress within 18 months. Reasons for excluding patients were uncontrolled infection, other autoimmune disease, pregnancy or lactation. The germline V gene has CDR1 MNHEY and CDR2 SMNVEV (reference sequence). V was trimmed by 8 bases and J by 7 bases, leaving 15 bases between them. The CDR3 totals 12 residues. RNA transcripts gave rise to amplified TCR beta CDR3 regions. First-round RT-PCR with HTBI primers amplified the TCR CDR3 region. TCRdb redid the calling of the multiplex PCR reads with MiXCR, one entry per CDR3 protein. Of over 150,000 distinct CDR3 sequences in the sample, approximately 15% were seen once.

The chain is built from TRBV27 and TRBJ2-7; possible D gene TRBD2, 6 bases. This clonotype originated in a woman between 50 and 59 years old with Graves' hyperthyroidism. The sequenced sample was blood. CDR3 sequence: CASRREPGEQYF. The CDR3 DNA reads TGTGCCAGCCGGCGGGAACCTGGAGAGCAGTACTTC.